What follows are 23 T cell receptor beta chains derived from one specimen sequenced in a study of blood T cell repertoires in COVID-19 (dated by TCRdb to between 2020 and 2021). Library creation used the immunoSEQ multiplex PCR assay. What TCRdb holds here is the immuneACCESS table cut down to in-frame rearrangements. Part of the clones is not present; checked against another copy, under half of the missing clones reflect an unresolved V gene, and the others are unexplained. This sample has about 50,000 clones in its table, and around 88% of those were observed once. Of the sample, roughly 14% falls within the top ten clones. The sequenced sample was peripheral blood. These receptors came from a human donor in a cohort sampled during active COVID-19.

This sequence joins TRBV6-6 and TRBJ2-5; TRBD2 aligns across 7 bases. The CDR3 runs to 14 residues. V trimming: 6 bases; J trimming: 5 bases; junction bases outside the gene matches: 9. CDR1 and CDR2 from the germline V gene are MNHNY and SVGAGI (reference sequence). The CDR3 DNA follows: TGTGCCAGCAGGGGCGGGACTACGGCGGAGACCCAGTACTTC. Its protein is CASRGGTTAETQYF.

This clone has only one observation. The chain joins TRBV7-6 to TRBJ2-5; D unresolved. Germline CDR1 reads SGHVS; CDR2 reads FNYEAQ. The CDR3 totals 13 residues. V lost 3 bases to trimming and J lost 5 bases, with 10 bases between them. CDR3 sequence reads: CASSFQVRETQYF. CDR3 nucleotides: TGTGCCAGCAGCTTCCAAGTTCGGGAGACCCAGTACTTC. Supplemented by reference TRBV7-6 and TRBJ2-5, the full variable domain reads GAGVSQSPRYKVTKRGQDVALRCDPISGHVSLYWYRQALGQGPEFLTYFNYEAQQDKSGLPNDRFSAERPEGSISTLTIQRTEQRDSAMYRCASSFQVRETQYFGPGTRLLVL.

The chain combines TRBV5-6 with TRBJ1-3; weak D call: TRBD1 (5 bases). The CDR3 length is 15 residues. V was shortened by 1 base and J by 4 bases, with 12 bases between the two germline ends. Germline V lookup: CDR1 SGHDT, CDR2 YYEEEE. Here the CDR3 DNA reads TGTGCCAGCAGCTTGTTCGACAGTTCAGGAAACACCATATATTTT. As protein: CASSLFDSSGNTIYF.

J is TRBJ2-1 and V is TRBV4-1; TRBD2 might be the D (6 bases). CDR3 length: 15 residues. Germline V lookup: CDR1 MGHRA, CDR2 YSYEKL. Trimming pared 4 bases from V and 4 bases from J, leaving 14 bases between. CDR3 loop: CASSLAELTYNEQFF. The CDR3 bases are TGCGCCAGCAGCCTAGCGGAGCTAACTTACAATGAGCAGTTCTTC.

This chain links TRBV5-5 with TRBJ1-1, with TRBD1 matching over 8 bases. From germline, CDR1 is SGHKS and CDR2 YYEKEE (reference sequence). The CDR3 is made up of 13 amino acids. The V and J ends lost 1 base and 8 bases, in that order; junction bases with no gene match: 4. The CDR3 DNA is TGTGCCAGCAGCTTGACAGGGGGGGCCGAAGCTTTCTTT. Its translation is CASSLTGGAEAFF.

The gene calls are TRBV5-1 and TRBJ2-3, with 14 bases fitting TRBD2. Germline trimming cut 4 bases from V and 3 bases from J; bases unmatched to any gene: 4. There are 16 residues in the CDR3. The germline V gene encodes CDR1 SGHRS and CDR2 YFSETQ. In DNA, the CDR3 is TGCGCCAGCAGCCCACGGACTAGCGGGAGGACAGATACGCAGTATTTT. This codes for CASSPRTSGRTDTQYF.

This rearrangement joins TRBV6-5 to TRBJ1-5; TRBD1 aligns across 7 bases. The CDR3 runs 13 residues. The ends lost 8 bases at V and 4 bases at J; junction bases unmatched: 5. The V gene's germline CDR1 is MNHEY and CDR2 SVGAGI. CDR3 bases: TGTGCCAGCGGGACAGCCTTAAATCAGCCCCAGCATTTT. This translates into CASGTALNQPQHF.

V usage is TRBV6-5 and J usage is TRBJ2-7; D is possibly TRBD1 (7 bases). Germline loops: CDR1 MNHEY, CDR2 SVGAGI. This CDR3 is built from 12 residues. Trimming removed 6 bases at V and 7 bases at J, with 13 bases between. CDR3 amino acids: CASREGAREQYF. CDR3 nucleotide sequence: TGTGCCAGCAGGGAGGGGGCGCGGGAGCAGTACTTC.

The rearrangement uses TRBV7-2 and TRBJ2-1; no definite D call. CDR3 length equals 17 residues. Germline values: CDR1 SGHTA, CDR2 FQGNSA. V dropped 3 bases and J dropped 0 bases, with 15 bases sitting between them. DNA for the CDR3: TGTGCCAGCAGCTTCCCTCGCGGCCTCGGCTCCTACAATGAGCAGTTCTTC. Its protein product is CASSFPRGLGSYNEQFF.

This rearrangement joins TRBV7-2 to TRBJ2-7; D is possibly TRBD1 (6 bases). The CDR3 runs 13 residues. CDR1 SGHTA and CDR2 FQGNSA come from the germline V gene. V lost 5 bases and J lost 0, with 8 bases in between. The CDR3 nucleotides are TGTGCCAGCAGCGCCAGGGGCTCCTACGAGCAGTACTTC. It is translated as CASSARGSYEQYF.

The genes are TRBV19 and TRBJ2-4; 14 positions match TRBD2. J lost 6 bases, V lost 4 bases, and 2 bases had no gene match. This CDR3 has 15 residues. Per the germline V gene, CDR1 is LNHDA and CDR2 is SQIVND (reference sequence). The CDR3 DNA reads as TGTGCCAGTAGTACCGGGACTAGCGGGAGAAACATTCAGTACTTC. Amino acids: CASSTGTSGRNIQYF.

CDR3 region: CASIPGGTSPNTGELFF. The CDR3 DNA reads TGTGCCAGCATCCCCGGGGGGACTAGCCCAAACACCGGGGAGCTGTTTTTT. The chain couples TRBV28 to TRBJ2-2; 9 bases are a match to TRBD2. The CDR3 consists of 17 residues. V gave up 7 bases and J gave up 2 bases; unmatched junction bases: 11. Per the germline V gene, CDR1 is MDHEN and CDR2 is SYDVKM.

In DNA, the CDR3 is TGTGCCAGCTCACACACGACAGAGATTACCGGGGAGCTGTTTTTT. Its translation: CASSHTTEITGELFF. The chain links TRBV18 to TRBJ2-2; D perhaps matches TRBD1 (5 bases). Between the trimmed V and J ends, which lost 4 bases and 5 bases, there was a span of 14 bases. This CDR3 has 15 amino acids. The V gene's germline CDR1 is KGHSH and CDR2 LQKENI.

V gene TRBV4-2 combines with J gene TRBJ2-5, with a possible D match to TRBD2 (7 bases). Germline lookup yields CDR1 LGHNA and CDR2 YNFKEQ. The CDR3 consists of 15 residues. V was shortened by 3 bases and J by 3 bases, with 14 bases between the two germline ends. This chain's CDR3 is CASSQGRGLEETQYF. The CDR3 DNA follows: TGTGCCAGCAGCCAGGGGCGGGGGCTAGAAGAGACCCAGTACTTC.

The chain couples TRBV7-2 to TRBJ2-2; D not resolved. CDR1 SGHTA and CDR2 FQGNSA come from the germline V gene. Trimming took off 3 bases at V and 4 bases at J, with 12 bases between the two ends. This CDR3 has 15 residues. CDR3 sequence: CASSFRSRLTGELFF. CDR3 coding DNA: TGTGCCAGCAGCTTTCGATCTAGACTCACCGGGGAGCTGTTTTTT.

This clone was detected only once. The chain carries TRBV7-9 and TRBJ1-1; 7 bases agree with TRBD1. The CDR3 covers 15 residues. Germline loops: CDR1 SEHNR, CDR2 FQNEAQ (reference sequence). After removal of 0 bases from V and 5 bases from J, the junction contained 6 bases not matched to a gene. CDR3 in amino acids: CASSLAVGGWTEAFF. The CDR3 DNA reads as TGTGCCAGCAGCTTAGCGGTAGGGGGCTGGACTGAAGCTTTCTTT.

This chain uses TRBV19 with TRBJ2-2, with 8 positions matching TRBD1. The CDR3 spans 15 residues. Trimming removed 7 bases from V and 2 bases from J; junction bases left unmatched: 6. From germline, CDR1 is LNHDA and CDR2 SQIVND (reference sequence). The CDR3 DNA is TGTGCCAGTACTCTAGGACAGGGAAACACCGGGGAGCTGTTTTTT. It codes for CASTLGQGNTGELFF.

This clone was seen just once. CDR3 sequence reads: CASSLALRGGTDTQYF. The CDR3, as DNA: TGTGCCAGCAGCTTAGCGTTGCGGGGGGGCACAGATACGCAGTATTTT. The J gene is TRBJ2-3, the V gene TRBV7-2; 8 nucleotides agree with TRBD2. The CDR3 length is 16 residues. Per the germline V gene, CDR1 is SGHTA and CDR2 is FQGNSA. Trimming took 0 bases from V and 1 from J; bases not matched to a gene: 3.

In nucleotides, the CDR3 is TGTGCCAGCTCAAACGCACTTGCGAACACTGAAGCTTTCTTT. This gives the protein CASSNALANTEAFF. V is TRBV18 and J is TRBJ1-1; D is ambiguous. The CDR3 runs to 14 residues. Per germline, CDR1 KGHSH and CDR2 LQKENI. The V end lost 5 bases, the J end lost 1 base, and 11 bases lay between the germline ends.

The rearrangement links TRBV5-1 to TRBJ2-5; 12 bases agree with TRBD1. CDR3 length: 15 residues. Germline V gene sequence: CDR1 SGHRS, CDR2 YFSETQ. V shed 2 bases, J shed 7 bases, and the junction held 6 bases outside the gene matches. The CDR3 DNA is TGCGCCAGCAGCTTCGGGGACAGGGGGCAGGGGACCCAGTACTTC. Protein sequence: CASSFGDRGQGTQYF.

The sample holds one count of this clone. The rearrangement uses TRBV11-2 and TRBJ2-7; 7 bases fit TRBD1. Looked up from germline, CDR1 is SGHAT and CDR2 is FQNNGV. Trimming removed 1 base from V and 3 bases from J; junction bases left unmatched: 3. The CDR3 is 14 amino acids. The CDR3 spells CASSLGSGGYEQYF. The CDR3 DNA reads as TGTGCCAGCAGCTTAGGATCAGGGGGCTACGAGCAGTACTTC.

The chain carries TRBV12-3 or TRBV12-4 and TRBJ1-6, with D tentatively TRBD1 (5 bases). The V end lost 6 bases, the J end lost 6 bases, and 9 bases lay between the germline ends. This CDR3 has 13 amino acids. The CDR3 is CASSQGANSPLHF. In DNA, the CDR3 is TGTGCCAGCAGCCAAGGGGCTAATTCACCCCTCCACTTT.

The chain is built from TRBV6-5 and TRBJ1-2, with 8 positions matching TRBD1. Per the germline V gene, CDR1 is MNHEY and CDR2 is SVGAGI. V lost 7 bases to trimming and J lost 8 bases; unmatched junction nucleotides: 12. The CDR3 loop spans 14 amino acids. CDR3 in amino acids: CASTRSTGVGGYTF. The CDR3 DNA reads TGTGCCAGCACCCGGTCGACAGGGGTAGGCGGCTACACCTTC.